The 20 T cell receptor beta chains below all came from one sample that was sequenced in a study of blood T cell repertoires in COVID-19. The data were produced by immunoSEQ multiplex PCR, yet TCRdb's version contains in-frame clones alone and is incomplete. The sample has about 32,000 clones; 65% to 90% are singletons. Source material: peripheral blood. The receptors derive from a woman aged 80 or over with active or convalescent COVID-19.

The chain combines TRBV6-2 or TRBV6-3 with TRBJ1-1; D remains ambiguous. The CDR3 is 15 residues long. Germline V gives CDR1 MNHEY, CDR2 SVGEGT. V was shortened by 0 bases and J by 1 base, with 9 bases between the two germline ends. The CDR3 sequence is CASSYSTPKNTEAFF. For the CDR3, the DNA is TGTGCCAGCAGTTACTCGACACCGAAGAACACTGAAGCTTTCTTT.

CDR3 nucleotide sequence: TGTGCCATACTAAGGGACAGGGGACTCATGAACACTGAAGCTTTCTTT. Translation: CAILRDRGLMNTEAFF. The chain has TRBV2 and TRBJ1-1; 10 nucleotides agree with TRBD1. Germline V lookup: CDR1 SNHLY, CDR2 FYNNEI. The CDR3 consists of 16 residues. Trimming at V came to 10 bases and at J to 0 bases, leaving 11 bases not matched to a gene.

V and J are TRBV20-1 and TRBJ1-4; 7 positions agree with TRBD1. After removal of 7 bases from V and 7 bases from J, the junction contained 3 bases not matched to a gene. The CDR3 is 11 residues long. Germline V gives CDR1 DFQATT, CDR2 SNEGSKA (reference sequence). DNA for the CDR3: TGCAGTGTTTACAGGGGTGAAAAACTGTTTTTT. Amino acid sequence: CSVYRGEKLFF.

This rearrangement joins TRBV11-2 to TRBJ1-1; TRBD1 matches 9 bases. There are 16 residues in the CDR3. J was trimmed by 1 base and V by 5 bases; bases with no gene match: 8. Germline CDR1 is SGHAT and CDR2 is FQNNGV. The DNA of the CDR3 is TGTGCCAGCAGCCGGATACAGGGGGCCTGGAACACTGAAGCTTTCTTT. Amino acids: CASSRIQGAWNTEAFF.

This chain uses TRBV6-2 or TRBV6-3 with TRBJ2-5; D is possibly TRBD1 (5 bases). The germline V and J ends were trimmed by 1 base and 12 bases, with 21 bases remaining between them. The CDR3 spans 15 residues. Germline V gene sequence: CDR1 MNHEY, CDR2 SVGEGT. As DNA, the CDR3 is TGTGCCAGCAGTTACTTGGCCAATGGGGCCATTAGGAAGTACTTC. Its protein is CASSYLANGAIRKYF.

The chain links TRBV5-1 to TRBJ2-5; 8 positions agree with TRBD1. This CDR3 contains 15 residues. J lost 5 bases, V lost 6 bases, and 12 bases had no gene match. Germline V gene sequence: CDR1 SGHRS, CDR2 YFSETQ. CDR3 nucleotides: TGCGCCAGCACCGTAGCCGGGACAGGCGGGGAGACCCAGTACTTC. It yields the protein CASTVAGTGGETQYF. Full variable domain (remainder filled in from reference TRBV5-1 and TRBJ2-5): KAGVTQTPRYLIKTRGQQVTLSCSPISGHRSVSWYQQTPGQGLQFLFEYFSETQRNKGNFPGRFSGRQFSNSRSEMNVSTLELGDSALYLCASTVAGTGGETQYFGPGTRLLVL.

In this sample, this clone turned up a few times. CDR3 DNA: TGCGCCAGCAGCCAAGAGGTCTACAGAAAGAACACTGAAGCTTTCTTT. It yields the protein CASSQEVYRKNTEAFF. The chain has TRBV4-3 and TRBJ1-1; D is uncertain. The V gene's germline CDR1 is LGHNA and CDR2 YSLEER. V dropped 0 bases and J dropped 1 base, with 12 bases sitting between them. The CDR3 has 16 residues.

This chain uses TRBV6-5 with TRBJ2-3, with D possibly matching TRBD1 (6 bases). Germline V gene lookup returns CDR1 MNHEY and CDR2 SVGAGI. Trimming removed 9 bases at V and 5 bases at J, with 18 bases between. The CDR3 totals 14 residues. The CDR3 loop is CASRDNQKGDTQYF. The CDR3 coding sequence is TGTGCCAGTCGGGACAATCAAAAAGGAGATACGCAGTATTTT.

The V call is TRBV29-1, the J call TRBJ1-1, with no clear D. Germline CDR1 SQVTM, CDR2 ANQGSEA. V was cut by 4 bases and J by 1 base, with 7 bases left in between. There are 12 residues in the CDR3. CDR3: CSVGGTNTEAFF. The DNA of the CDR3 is TGCAGCGTTGGAGGAACGAACACTGAAGCTTTCTTT.

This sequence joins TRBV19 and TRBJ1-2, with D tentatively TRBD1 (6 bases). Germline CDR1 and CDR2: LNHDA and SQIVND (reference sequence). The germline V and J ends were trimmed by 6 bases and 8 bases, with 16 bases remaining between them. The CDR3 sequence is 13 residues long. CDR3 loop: CASRPRGERGYTF. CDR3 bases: TGTGCCAGTAGGCCCAGGGGAGAGCGGGGCTACACCTTC.

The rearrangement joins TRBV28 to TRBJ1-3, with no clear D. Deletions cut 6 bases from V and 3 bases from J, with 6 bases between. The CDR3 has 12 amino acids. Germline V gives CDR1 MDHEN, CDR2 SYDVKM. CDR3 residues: CASRQNGNTIYF. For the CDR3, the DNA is TGTGCCAGCAGACAGAATGGAAACACCATATATTTT. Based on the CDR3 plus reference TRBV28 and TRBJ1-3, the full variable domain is DVKVTQSSRYLVKRTGEKVFLECVQDMDHENMFWYRQDPGLGLRLIYFSYDVKMKEKGDIPEGYSVSREKKERFSLILESASTNQTSMYLCASRQNGNTIYFGEGSWLTVV.

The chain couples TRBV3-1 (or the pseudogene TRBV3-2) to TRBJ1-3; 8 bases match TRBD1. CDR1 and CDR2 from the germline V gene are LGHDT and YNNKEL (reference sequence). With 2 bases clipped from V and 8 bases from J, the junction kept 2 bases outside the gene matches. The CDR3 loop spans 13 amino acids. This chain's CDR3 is CASSQQGADTIYF. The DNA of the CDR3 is TGTGCCAGCAGCCAACAGGGGGCGGACACCATATATTTT.

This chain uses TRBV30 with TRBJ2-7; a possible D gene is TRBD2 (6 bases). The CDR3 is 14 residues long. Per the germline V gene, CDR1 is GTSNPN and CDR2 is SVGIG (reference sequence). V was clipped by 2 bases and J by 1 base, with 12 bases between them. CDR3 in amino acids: CAWSNGGPSYEQYF. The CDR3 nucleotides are TGTGCCTGGAGTAACGGGGGTCCATCCTACGAGCAGTACTTC. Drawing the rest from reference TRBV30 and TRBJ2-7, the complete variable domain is SQTIHQWPATLVQPVGSPLSLECTVEGTSNPNLYWYRQAAGRGLQLLFYSVGIGQISSEVPQNLSASRPQDRQFILSSKKLLLSDSGFYLCAWSNGGPSYEQYFGPGTRLTVT.

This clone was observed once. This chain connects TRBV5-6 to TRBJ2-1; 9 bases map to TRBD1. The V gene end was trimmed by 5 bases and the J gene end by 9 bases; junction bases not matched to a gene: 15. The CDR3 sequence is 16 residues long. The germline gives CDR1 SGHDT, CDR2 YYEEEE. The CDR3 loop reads CASSQRPGQGVSEQFF. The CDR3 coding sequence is TGTGCCAGCAGTCAACGTCCGGGACAGGGAGTTAGTGAGCAGTTCTTC.

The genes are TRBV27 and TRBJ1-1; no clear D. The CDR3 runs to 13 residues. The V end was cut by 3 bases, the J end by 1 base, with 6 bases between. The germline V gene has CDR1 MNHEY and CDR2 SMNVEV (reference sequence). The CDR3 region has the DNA TGTGCCAGCAGTTTGGCGGGGAACACTGAAGCTTTCTTT. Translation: CASSLAGNTEAFF.

As DNA, the CDR3 is TGTGCCAGCAGGATCGGACAGGGGAATTCACCCCTCCACTTT. Its translation: CASRIGQGNSPLHF. The chain carries TRBV6-5 and TRBJ1-6; the match to TRBD1 covers 9 bases. This CDR3 spans 14 amino acids. The ends lost 6 bases at V and 7 bases at J; junction bases unmatched: 4. CDR1 and CDR2 (germline): MNHEY, SVGAGI.

The CDR3 sequence is CASSPTPGVTQYF. In DNA, the CDR3 is TGTGCCAGCAGCCCCACACCGGGGGTGACCCAGTACTTC. This chain connects TRBV7-2 to TRBJ2-5, with D possibly TRBD2 on 6 matching bases. The germline CDR1 and CDR2 sequences are SGHTA and FQGNSA. This CDR3 is built from 13 residues. V was pared by 5 bases and J by 7 bases, with 14 bases between.

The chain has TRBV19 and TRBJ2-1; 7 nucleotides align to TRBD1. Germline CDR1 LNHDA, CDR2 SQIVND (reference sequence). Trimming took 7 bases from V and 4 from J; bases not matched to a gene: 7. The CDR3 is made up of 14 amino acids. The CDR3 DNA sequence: TGTGCCAGTACCCTGGACAGGTTATACAATGAGCAGTTCTTC. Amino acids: CASTLDRLYNEQFF.

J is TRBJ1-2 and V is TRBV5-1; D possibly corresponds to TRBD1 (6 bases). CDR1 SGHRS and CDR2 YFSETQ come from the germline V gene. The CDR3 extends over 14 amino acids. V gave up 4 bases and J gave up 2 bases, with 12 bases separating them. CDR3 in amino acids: CASSLTDRNYGYTF. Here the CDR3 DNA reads TGCGCCAGCAGCCTAACCGACAGGAACTATGGCTACACCTTC.

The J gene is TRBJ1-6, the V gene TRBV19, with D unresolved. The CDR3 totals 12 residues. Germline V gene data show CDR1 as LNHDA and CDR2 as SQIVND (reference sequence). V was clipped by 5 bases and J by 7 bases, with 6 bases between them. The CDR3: CASSGRNSPLHF. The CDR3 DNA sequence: TGTGCCAGTAGTGGGAGGAATTCACCCCTCCACTTT.